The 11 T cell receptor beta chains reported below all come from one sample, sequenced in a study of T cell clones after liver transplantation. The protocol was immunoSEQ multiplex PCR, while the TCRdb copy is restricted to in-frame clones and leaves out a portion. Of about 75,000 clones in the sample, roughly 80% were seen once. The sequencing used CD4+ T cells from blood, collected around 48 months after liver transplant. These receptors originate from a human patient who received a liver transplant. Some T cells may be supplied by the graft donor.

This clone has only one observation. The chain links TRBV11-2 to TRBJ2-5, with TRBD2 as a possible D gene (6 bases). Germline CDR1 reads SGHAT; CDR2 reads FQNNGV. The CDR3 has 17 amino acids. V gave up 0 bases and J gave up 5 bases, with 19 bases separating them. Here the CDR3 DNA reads TGTGCCAGCAGCTTAGATGGGGGACTGGTTGGTGGGGAGACCCAGTACTTC. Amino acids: CASSLDGGLVGGETQYF.

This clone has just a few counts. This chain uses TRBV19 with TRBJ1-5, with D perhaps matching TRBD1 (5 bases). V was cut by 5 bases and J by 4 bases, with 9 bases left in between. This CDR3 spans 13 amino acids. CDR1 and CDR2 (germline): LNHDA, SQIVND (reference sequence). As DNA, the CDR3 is TGTGCCAGTAGTGAACAGGCAAATCAGCCCCAGCATTTT. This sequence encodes CASSEQANQPQHF. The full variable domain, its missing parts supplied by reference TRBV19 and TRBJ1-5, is DGGITQSPKYLFRKEGQNVTLSCEQNLNHDAMYWYRQDPGQGLRLIYYSQIVNDFQKGDIAEGYSVSREKKESFPLTVTSAQKNPTAFYLCASSEQANQPQHFGDGTRLSIL.

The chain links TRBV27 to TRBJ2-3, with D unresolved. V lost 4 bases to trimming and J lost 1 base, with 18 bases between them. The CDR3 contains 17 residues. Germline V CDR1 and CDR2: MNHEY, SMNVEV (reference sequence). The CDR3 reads CASSSSLFIDGTDTQYF. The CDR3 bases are TGTGCCAGCAGTTCCTCGCTCTTTATAGACGGCACAGATACGCAGTATTTT.

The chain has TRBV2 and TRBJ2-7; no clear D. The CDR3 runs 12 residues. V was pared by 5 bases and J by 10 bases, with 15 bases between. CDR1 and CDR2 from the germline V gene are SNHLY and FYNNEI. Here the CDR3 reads CASSFAQFPQYF. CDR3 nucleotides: TGTGCCAGCAGTTTCGCCCAGTTTCCTCAGTACTTC. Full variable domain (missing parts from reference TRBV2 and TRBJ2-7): EPEVTQTPSHQVTQMGQEVILRCVPISNHLYFYWYRQILGQKVEFLVSFYNNEISEKSEIFDDQFSVERPDGSNFTLKIRSTKLEDSAMYFCASSFAQFPQYFGPGTRLTVT.

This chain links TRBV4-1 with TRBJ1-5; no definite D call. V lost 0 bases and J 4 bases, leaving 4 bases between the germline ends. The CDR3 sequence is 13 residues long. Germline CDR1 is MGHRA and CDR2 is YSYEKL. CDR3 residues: CASSQEPNQPQHF. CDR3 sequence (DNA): TGCGCCAGCAGCCAAGAACCTAATCAGCCCCAGCATTTT.

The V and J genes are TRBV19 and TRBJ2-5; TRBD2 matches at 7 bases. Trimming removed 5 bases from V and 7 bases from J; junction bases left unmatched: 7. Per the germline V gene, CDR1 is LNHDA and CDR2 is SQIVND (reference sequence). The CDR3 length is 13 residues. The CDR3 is CASSLQRGGTQYF. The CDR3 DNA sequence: TGTGCCAGTAGTCTACAGCGGGGAGGGACCCAGTACTTC.

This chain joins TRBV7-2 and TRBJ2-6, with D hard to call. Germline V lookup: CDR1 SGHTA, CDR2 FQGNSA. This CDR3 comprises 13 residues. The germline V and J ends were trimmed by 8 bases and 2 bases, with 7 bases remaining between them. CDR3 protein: CASGTPGANVLTF. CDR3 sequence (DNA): TGTGCCAGCGGTACCCCTGGGGCCAACGTCCTGACTTTC. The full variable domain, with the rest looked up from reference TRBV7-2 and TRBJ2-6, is GAGVSQSPSNKVTEKGKDVELRCDPISGHTALYWYRQSLGQGLEFLIYFQGNSAPDKSGLPSDRFSAERTGGSVSTLTIQRTQQEDSAVYLCASGTPGANVLTFGAGSRLTVL.

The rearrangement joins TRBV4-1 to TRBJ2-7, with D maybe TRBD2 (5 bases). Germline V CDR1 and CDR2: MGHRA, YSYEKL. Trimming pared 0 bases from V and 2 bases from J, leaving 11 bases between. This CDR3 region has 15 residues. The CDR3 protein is CASSQDQRQTYEQYF. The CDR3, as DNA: TGCGCCAGCAGCCAAGATCAGCGGCAGACCTACGAGCAGTACTTC.

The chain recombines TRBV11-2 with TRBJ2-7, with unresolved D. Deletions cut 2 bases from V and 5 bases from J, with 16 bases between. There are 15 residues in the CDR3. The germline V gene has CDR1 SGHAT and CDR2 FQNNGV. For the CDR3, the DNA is TGTGCCAGCAGCTTAAGACTGGAGACGAGGAACGAGCAGTACTTC. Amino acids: CASSLRLETRNEQYF.

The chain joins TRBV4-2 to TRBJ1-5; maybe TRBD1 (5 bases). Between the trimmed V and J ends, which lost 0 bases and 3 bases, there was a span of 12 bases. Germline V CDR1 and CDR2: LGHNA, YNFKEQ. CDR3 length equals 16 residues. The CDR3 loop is CASSQEGRGLNQPQHF. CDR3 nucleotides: TGTGCCAGCAGCCAAGAAGGTAGGGGCCTCAATCAGCCCCAGCATTTT.

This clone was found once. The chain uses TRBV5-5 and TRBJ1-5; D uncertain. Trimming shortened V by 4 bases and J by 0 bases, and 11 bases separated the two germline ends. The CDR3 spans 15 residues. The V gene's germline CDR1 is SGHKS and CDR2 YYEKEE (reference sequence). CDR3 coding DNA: TGTGCCAGCAGCCCAAGGGTCAATAGCAATCAGCCCCAGCATTTT. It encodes CASSPRVNSNQPQHF.